This T cell receptor beta chain was found in a study of CXCR3-negative and CXCR3-positive naive CD8 T cells (dated by TCRdb to between 2018 and 2021). Looking at the study overall: In total, roughly 150 million TRB reads were obtained, or roughly 1.5 +/- 0.3 million reads per library. Data from around ten donors, pooled across two independent experiments, went into the diversity and physicochemical repertoire analyses. Naive subsets from about 5 donors and memory cells from 3 donors were included in the TRBV-TRBJ cluster analysis. Beyond this particular receptor, the publication reports: Compared with CXCR3-negative naive cells, CXCR3-positive naive cells had TRB CDR3s with higher hydrophobicity (lower Kidera factor 4), lower energy, and higher strength and volume indices. CXCR3 expression partially decreased after cryopreservation, so most assays used freshly isolated PBMCs. Because surface CD5, which is linked to self-reactivity in mice, was comparable between the naive subsets, TCR interaction strength was also inferred from TRB CDR3 physicochemical properties. Naive CXCR3-negative and CXCR3-positive cells from the same donor showed similar TRBV-TRBJ usage, whereas memory cells showed distinct patterns. Both naive subsets had comparably high repertoire diversity, while memory CD8+ T cells had much lower repertoire diversity.

The listed sequencing device is NextSeq 550. The Human TCR Profiling Kit (MiLaboratory) was used to prepare UMI-labeled 5' RACE TRB cDNA libraries. The full amount of extracted RNA was used for cDNA synthesis, and the full amount of resulting cDNA was used for PCR amplification. Libraries were prepared in parallel with an identical number of PCR cycles. Turning to the authors' computational methods: With a minimum of two reads required per UMI, MIGEC and MiXCR pulled out about 50,000 +/- 9,200 unique UMI-labeled TRB cDNA molecules from each library. On average, each library contained approximately 40,000 +/- 10,000 functional in-frame TRB CDR3 nucleotide clonotypes without stop codons. After downsampling to 5000 UMI-labeled TRB molecules per sample, diversity metrics, including normalized Shannon-Wiener and Chao1, were computed in VDJtools. For the central five CDR3 residues, VDJtools calculated physicochemical properties weighted by clonotype size, namely interaction energy, strength, volume and Kidera factor 4. The reads were reprocessed in TCRdb, with one entry per CDR3 protein sequence and no accompanying DNA. TCRdb's processing, not the authors' own work, is the source of the V and J calls. The sample's table lists a count of 90,000 to 95,000 distinct CDR3 sequences. Approximately 1.5% of the sample lies in the top ten.

Reading from cysteine to phenylalanine, the CDR3 counts 15 amino acids. No DNA is listed. For CDR1 and CDR2, the germline V gene lists SQVTM and ANQGSEA. Concerning this clonotype: What antigen it recognizes has not been identified.

Each CD8+ T cell subset was flow-sorted in triplicate, with fewer than 350,000 cells per subset placed directly into RLT lysis buffer. To exclude memory contaminants, naive CD8+ T cells were stringently defined as CD45RO-CCR7+CD27+CD95-. Peripheral blood mononuclear cells were isolated from buffy coats by standard density gradient centrifugation. A FACSAria III was used to flow-sort naive CXCR3-negative and CXCR3-positive CD8+ T cells. Total RNA was extracted from sorted cells using an RNeasy Mini Kit. This receptor chain uses TRBV29-1 and TRBJ2-3; TCRdb indicates TRBD2, and absent DNA this call remains unverified. The TCR was taken from a human donor in good health. Some clones in this sample may be carry-over from other donors' samples. Specimen: naive CXCR3- CD8+ T cells from blood. The cell subset or site label, read with the paper, signifies: CD45RO-CCR7+CD27+CD95- naive CD8+ T cells lacking CXCR3 (TNR3-). The CDR3 region reads CSVEDPWGGTDTQYF.